This T cell receptor (beta chain) was sequenced for a study of shared clonotypes between healthy human individuals. Produced via immunoSEQ multiplex PCR; TCRdb's table is partial and in-frame only. The sample lists some 510,000 clones, approximately 79% occurring once. The germline V gene has CDR1 SGHDN and CDR2 FVKESK. V shed 6 bases and J shed 5 bases, with 17 bases lying between them. The CDR3 runs 15 residues. Sequenced sample: PBMCs. The gene calls are TRBV14 and TRBJ2-1, with D maybe TRBD1 (6 bases). This clonotype was sampled from a middle-aged woman in good health. Some clones in this sample may be carry-over from other donors' samples. CDR3 sequence (DNA): TGTGCCAGCAGTGTCGGCAGGGGTGGACACAATGAGCAGTTCTTC. The encoded protein is CASSVGRGGHNEQFF.